This T cell receptor (beta chain) was identified in a study of blood T cell repertoires in COVID-19. Sequencing used immunoSEQ multiplex PCR; TCRdb keeps in-frame clones, though not all of them. The table shows 95,000 to 150,000 clones, with about four fifths occurring only once. Trimming shortened V by 3 bases and J by 2 bases, and 11 bases separated the two germline ends. The germline CDR1 and CDR2 sequences are SEHNR and FQNEAQ (reference sequence). The CDR3 consists of 14 residues. Sequencing was performed on peripheral blood. The chain links TRBV7-9 to TRBJ2-7; D not certain. The TCR sequence derives from a man between 60 and 75 years old with active or convalescent COVID-19. CDR3 DNA sequence: TGTGCCAGCAGCTTGAACACCGCCACCTACGAGCAGTACTTC. Translating it yields CASSLNTATYEQYF.